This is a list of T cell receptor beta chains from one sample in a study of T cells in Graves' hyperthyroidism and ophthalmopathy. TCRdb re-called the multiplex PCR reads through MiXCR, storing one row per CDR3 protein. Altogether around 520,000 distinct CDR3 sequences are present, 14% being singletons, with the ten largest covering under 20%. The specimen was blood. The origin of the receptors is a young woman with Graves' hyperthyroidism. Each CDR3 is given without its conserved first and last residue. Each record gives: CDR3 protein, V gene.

CDR3aa: ASSPQDRGDEKLF
v_gene: TRBV3-1

CDR3aa: SALGRDRGVSIAKNIKY
v_gene: TRBV20-1

CDR3aa: ASTAGVSTGTDWDEQF
v_gene: TRBV12-3/TRBV12-4

CDR3aa: ASSQERAGVGYNEQF
v_gene: TRBV18

CDR3aa: ASSIISARGYT
v_gene: TRBV13

CDR3aa: ASPSAYGYT
v_gene: TRBV2

CDR3aa: ASWGSGVWAF
v_gene: TRBV6-1

CDR3aa: ASSVGQGDEKLF
v_gene: TRBV2

CDR3aa: ATSEEQGWIGAF
v_gene: TRBV24-1

CDR3aa: ASSQDLAGTQF
v_gene: TRBV3-1

CDR3aa: ASSQGPVTQY
v_gene: TRBV14

CDR3aa: ASSDSRRREGTQY
v_gene: TRBV2

CDR3aa: ASSTGTLAYEQY
v_gene: TRBV5-1

CDR3aa: AISESGNQRTQY
v_gene: TRBV10-3

CDR3aa: ACPPGTNTGELF
v_gene: TRBV6-1

CDR3aa: ASSPNSVPNTEAF
v_gene: TRBV11-2

CDR3aa: ASGPKTGRGALNEQF
v_gene: TRBV12-5

CDR3aa: ATGPHSYNEQF
v_gene: TRBV6-1

CDR3aa: AWSVGGHITEAF
v_gene: TRBV30

CDR3aa: ASSGGPGGQETQY
v_gene: TRBV9

CDR3aa: ASRPMGSGSFTDTQY
v_gene: TRBV6-1

CDR3aa: SARTIAVYGYT
v_gene: TRBV20-1

CDR3aa: ASSYGGTVANTGELF
v_gene: TRBV6-1

CDR3aa: ASSRSTGGNSPLH
v_gene: TRBV7-9

CDR3aa: ASSQNHRSGINEQF
v_gene: TRBV7-3

CDR3aa: ASRTTSGARNTEAF
v_gene: TRBV6-1

CDR3aa: ASSAAFLPDTQY
v_gene: TRBV4-1

CDR3aa: AIRGTVLYEQY
v_gene: TRBV10-3

CDR3aa: SAMSQADEAF
v_gene: TRBV20-1

CDR3aa: AWSVLSPGELF
v_gene: TRBV30

CDR3aa: SARRDTYEQY
v_gene: TRBV20-1

CDR3aa: ASSIEGQRYGYT
v_gene: TRBV19

CDR3aa: ASSLAPGNYGYT
v_gene: TRBV5-5

CDR3aa: ASSPLAGGGNEQF
v_gene: TRBV14

CDR3aa: AWSPSGDTEAF
v_gene: TRBV30

CDR3aa: ASSVEDVYFDEQY
v_gene: TRBV9

CDR3aa: ASSFSRGNTIY
v_gene: TRBV28